The clone carrying this TCR beta chain appeared a few times. The target antigen is unknown. CDR1 and CDR2 (germline): GTSNPN, SVGIG (reference sequence). V lost 1 base, J lost 4 bases, and 14 bases lay in between. The CDR3 has 14 amino acids. Expressed TCRB transcripts were sequenced, since all the RNA that had been isolated was reverse transcribed. Produced via immunoSEQ multiplex PCR; TCRdb's table is partial and in-frame only. The sample lists 600,000 to 700,000 clones, about an eighth occurring once. These data originate in a study of beta chain features in type 1 diabetes. Study-wide points: Overrepresentation of cells with high TCR expression could result from cDNA sequencing. Among all four CD4+ subsets, Type 1 diabetes patients had TCRB CDR3s that were moderately but significantly shorter. Relative to healthy donors, patients appeared to have naive, central memory and Treg TCRB repertoires that were more similar.

Via CD45RO/CCR7/CD25/CD127/CD95/CD27, cells of the CD4+ naive, central memory, regulatory and stem cell-like memory subsets were sorted. The receptor was isolated from a young man with type 1 diabetes. The V gene is TRBV30, the J gene TRBJ2-7; D might be TRBD2 (6 bases). The material sequenced was naive CD4+ T cells from blood. For the CDR3, the DNA is TGTGCCTGGAGTGCGGGACTCCGTAGATACGAGCAGTACTTC. It codes for CAWSAGLRRYEQYF. Full variable domain (outside the CDR3, taken from reference TRBV30 and TRBJ2-7): SQTIHQWPATLVQPVGSPLSLECTVEGTSNPNLYWYRQAAGRGLQLLFYSVGIGQISSEVPQNLSASRPQDRQFILSSKKLLLSDSGFYLCAWSAGLRRYEQYFGPGTRLTVT.